Each of the 25 T cell receptor beta chains below was sequenced from the same sample in a study of control samples from healthy donors and cancer patients. Clones were read by immunoSEQ multiplex PCR, and TCRdb kept only the in-frame ones, dropping some. The table has 390,000 or so clones, 90% seen once. The sequenced sample was PBMCs. All receptors come from a man aged 40-50 years with head and neck cancer.

The gene calls are TRBV19 and TRBJ2-5; TRBD2 agrees at 12 bases. Germline CDR1 LNHDA, CDR2 SQIVND (reference sequence). V was pared by 5 bases and J by 7 bases, with 11 bases of the junction left unmatched. The CDR3 runs 16 residues. The CDR3 DNA follows: TGTGCCAGTAGTCCAGGGACTAGCGGGCCGGGAGGGACCCAGTACTTC. Amino acids: CASSPGTSGPGGTQYF.

In its sample, this clone was seen once. The chain links TRBV28 to TRBJ2-7, with a weak D call TRBD2 (6 bases). Germline V gene data show CDR1 as MDHEN and CDR2 as SYDVKM. With 6 bases removed from V and 4 bases from J, the gap between germline ends came to 13 bases. The CDR3 is 13 residues long. CDR3 region: CASSKTSLYEQYF. The DNA of the CDR3 is TGTGCCAGCAGCAAAACTAGCCTATACGAGCAGTACTTC.

V usage is TRBV3-1 (or the pseudogene TRBV3-2) and J usage is TRBJ2-3; D may be TRBD1 or TRBD2 (5 bases each). V was trimmed by 3 bases and J by 4 bases, leaving 11 bases between them. This CDR3 region has 14 residues. Germline V gene lookup returns CDR1 LGHDT and CDR2 YNNKEL (reference sequence). DNA for the CDR3: TGTGCCAGCAGCCAGGGGACCGGGTCAGATACGCAGTATTTT. This encodes CASSQGTGSDTQYF.

The J gene is TRBJ2-3, the V gene TRBV28; 10 bases are a match to TRBD2. Germline V gene data show CDR1 as MDHEN and CDR2 as SYDVKM. The V segment lost 3 bases and the J segment 7 bases; nucleotides outside the gene matches: 7. The CDR3 runs 15 residues. CDR3 nucleotides: TGTGCCAGCAGTTTGAGCGGGAGGGCCCCGTATACGCAGTATTTT. Protein: CASSLSGRAPYTQYF.

This clone was observed a single time. The chain recombines TRBV5-6 with TRBJ2-3; D is uncertain. Germline CDR1 and CDR2: SGHDT and YYEEEE. V was clipped by 5 bases and J by 0 bases, with 10 bases between them. This CDR3 is built from 14 residues. The CDR3 DNA reads as TGTGCCAGCAGGCTAGTAGGGAGCACAGATACGCAGTATTTT. Amino acid sequence: CASRLVGSTDTQYF.

Written as DNA, the CDR3 is TGTGCCAGCAGCGGTCTCACTGAAGCTTTCTTT. Its translation is CASSGLTEAFF. The J gene is TRBJ1-1, the V gene TRBV2; D is unresolved. In germline, CDR1 is SNHLY, CDR2 FYNNEI. V gave up 6 bases and J gave up 4 bases, with 6 bases separating them. The CDR3 sequence is 11 residues long.

A single count supports this clone. The chain is built from TRBV5-5 and TRBJ1-2; D not resolved. Germline V gives CDR1 SGHKS, CDR2 YYEKEE (reference sequence). The V and J ends lost 0 bases and 8 bases respectively, with 11 bases between them. The CDR3 length is 13 residues. Here the CDR3 reads CASSLEAGKGYTF. In DNA form, the CDR3 reads TGTGCCAGCAGCTTGGAGGCCGGAAAAGGCTACACCTTC.

The rearrangement joins TRBV19 to TRBJ2-7; D may match TRBD1 or TRBD2 (5 bases each). V lost 5 bases to trimming and J lost 2 bases, with 19 bases between them. The CDR3 is 16 amino acids. In germline, CDR1 is LNHDA, CDR2 SQIVND (reference sequence). This CDR3 is CASSSPADTGPYEQYF. The CDR3 coding sequence is TGTGCCAGTAGTTCACCAGCGGATACGGGACCCTACGAGCAGTACTTC.

The chain is built from TRBV6-5 and TRBJ1-4; weak D call: TRBD1 (6 bases). This CDR3 is 13 amino acids long. V lost 6 bases and J 9 bases, leaving 14 bases between the germline ends. CDR1 and CDR2 (germline): MNHEY, SVGAGI. Here the CDR3 reads CASRINDRQKLFF. CDR3 nucleotides: TGTGCCAGCAGAATAAACGACAGGCAAAAACTGTTTTTT.

This rearrangement joins TRBV7-2 to TRBJ2-3, with D possibly being TRBD2 (7 bases). The CDR3 consists of 16 residues. Trimming removed 0 bases at V and 5 bases at J, with 15 bases between. Germline CDR1 SGHTA, CDR2 FQGNSA. The CDR3 here is CASSLAGGAGQDTQYF. The CDR3 nucleotides read TGTGCCAGCAGCTTAGCGGGGGGGGCAGGGCAAGATACGCAGTATTTT.

The chain couples TRBV6-2 or TRBV6-3 to TRBJ2-3, with 11 positions matching TRBD2. Losses at the gene ends were 6 bases for V and 6 bases for J; bases not matched to a gene: 8. The CDR3 has 15 residues. Germline V gives CDR1 MNHEY, CDR2 SVGEGT. CDR3 loop: CASSPPRLAGDTQYF. The CDR3 DNA follows: TGTGCCAGCAGCCCTCCGAGACTAGCGGGGGATACGCAGTATTTT.

V gene TRBV4-3 combines with J gene TRBJ2-3; D is uncertain. The V end lost 0 bases, the J end lost 1 base, and 11 bases lay between the germline ends. The CDR3 runs to 16 residues. The germline gives CDR1 LGHNA, CDR2 YSLEER. In DNA, the CDR3 is TGCGCCAGCAGCCAAGAGGCAGGACGGGGCACAGATACGCAGTATTTT. It specifies CASSQEAGRGTDTQYF.

The chain has TRBV5-1 and TRBJ2-7; D not certain. Germline lookup yields CDR1 SGHRS and CDR2 YFSETQ. With 5 bases removed from V and 1 base from J, the gap between germline ends came to 10 bases. The CDR3 totals 13 residues. The CDR3 sequence is CASSVDRSYEQYF. In nucleotides, the CDR3 is TGCGCCAGCAGTGTCGACCGTTCCTACGAGCAGTACTTC.

V and J are TRBV2 and TRBJ2-2; a weak D match, TRBD2 (6 bases). CDR1 is SNHLY, CDR2 FYNNEI, per germline. V lost 4 bases and J 3 bases, leaving 12 bases between the germline ends. The CDR3 consists of 15 residues. The CDR3 DNA sequence: TGTGCCAGCAGTGTGCGGGGCGCGGACACCGGGGAGCTGTTTTTT. As protein: CASSVRGADTGELFF.

This chain connects TRBV2 to TRBJ2-4, with D perhaps matching TRBD2 (6 bases). The CDR3 runs to 13 residues. Germline V gene data show CDR1 as SNHLY and CDR2 as FYNNEI. V was clipped by 4 bases and J by 9 bases, with 13 bases between them. CDR3 in DNA: TGTGCCAGCAGTGGAGGCTTGGGAGGCATTCAGTACTTC. Translation: CASSGGLGGIQYF.

The chain links TRBV2 to TRBJ2-1; unclear D gene. Germline CDR1 and CDR2: SNHLY and FYNNEI. The CDR3 contains 14 residues. V shed 3 bases and J shed 0 bases, with 6 bases lying between them. As DNA, the CDR3 is TGTGCCAGCAGTGAGGAGAGCTCCTACAATGAGCAGTTCTTC. Translated, it gives CASSEESSYNEQFF. The variable domain in full, with the rest retrieved from reference TRBV2 and TRBJ2-1, is EPEVTQTPSHQVTQMGQEVILRCVPISNHLYFYWYRQILGQKVEFLVSFYNNEISEKSEIFDDQFSVERPDGSNFTLKIRSTKLEDSAMYFCASSEESSYNEQFFGPGTRLTVL.

CDR3: CASSLHVDRNYGYTF. CDR3 sequence (DNA): TGTGCCAGCAGTTTACACGTTGATCGAAATTATGGCTACACCTTC. The J gene is TRBJ1-2, the V gene TRBV28; D remains ambiguous. The CDR3 runs 15 residues. With 2 bases removed from V and 5 bases from J, the gap between germline ends came to 15 bases. Germline assignment: CDR1 MDHEN and CDR2 SYDVKM.

The chain links TRBV7-8 to TRBJ2-1, with D tentatively TRBD1 (5 bases). This CDR3 spans 17 amino acids. The germline V and J ends were trimmed by 5 bases and 5 bases, with 22 bases remaining between them. CDR1 SGHVS and CDR2 FQNEAQ come from the germline V gene. The CDR3: CASSPPTVGQQNNEQFF. CDR3 nucleotide sequence: TGTGCCAGCAGCCCTCCCACTGTGGGGCAACAGAACAATGAGCAGTTCTTC. The complete variable domain, with remaining parts taken from reference TRBV7-8 and TRBJ2-1, reads GAGVSQSPRYKVAKRGQDVALRCDPISGHVSLFWYQQALGQGPEFLTYFQNEAQLDKSGLPSDRFFAERPEGSVSTLKIQRTQQEDSAVYLCASSPPTVGQQNNEQFFGPGTRLTVL.

The rearrangement uses TRBV28 and TRBJ2-7; D ambiguous. Trimming took 7 bases from V and 2 from J, leaving 15 bases between them. The CDR3 totals 14 residues. Germline values: CDR1 MDHEN, CDR2 SYDVKM. CDR3 bases: TGTGCCAGCAAAAATCCTGCCCAGACCTACGAGCAGTACTTC. Its translation: CASKNPAQTYEQYF.

The gene calls are TRBV9 and TRBJ2-3; D unresolved. There are 13 residues in the CDR3. Germline V lookup: CDR1 SGDLS, CDR2 YYNGEE. The V end was cut by 1 base, the J end by 3 bases, with 6 bases between. For the CDR3, the DNA is TGTGCCAGCAGCGTACCCGATACAGATACGCAGTATTTT. Protein: CASSVPDTDTQYF.

The genes are TRBV5-1 and TRBJ2-6; D perhaps matches TRBD1 (6 bases). Trimming cost V 3 bases and J 1 base, with 8 bases left between them. In germline, CDR1 is SGHRS, CDR2 YFSETQ. The CDR3 has 15 amino acids. The CDR3 sequence: CASSYDRSGANVLTF. CDR3 bases: TGCGCCAGCAGCTACGACAGGTCTGGGGCCAACGTCCTGACTTTC.

Comments on this clone: Relative to the germline gene, one junction end is altered; a read error may explain this. The chain employs TRBV6-6 and TRBJ2-7, with TRBD2 as a possible D gene (6 bases). The CDR3 extends over 12 amino acids. The germline V gene has CDR1 MNHNY and CDR2 SVGAGI (reference sequence). Here the CDR3 reads CASSYSPSVVNF. As DNA, the CDR3 is TGTGCCAGCAGTTACTCGCCTAGCGTAGTTAACTTC.

This clone was recorded a few times. J is TRBJ2-1 and V is TRBV19, with D maybe TRBD1 (7 bases). Germline-derived CDR1 and CDR2 are LNHDA and SQIVND (reference sequence). The CDR3 loop spans 14 amino acids. V shed 11 bases and J shed 2 bases, with 16 bases lying between them. This chain's CDR3 is CASGRDSTYNEQFF. CDR3 nucleotides: TGTGCCTCCGGGCGGGACAGCACCTACAATGAGCAGTTCTTC.

The chain recombines TRBV30 with TRBJ1-3; 8 nucleotides align to TRBD1. The V segment lost 7 bases and the J segment 0 bases; nucleotides outside the gene matches: 11. Germline loops: CDR1 GTSNPN, CDR2 SVGIG (reference sequence). The CDR3 is made up of 16 amino acids. The CDR3 here is CALDREMIGSGNTIYF. CDR3 in DNA: TGTGCCTTGGACAGGGAAATGATCGGCTCTGGAAACACCATATATTTT. Full variable domain (rest looked up from reference TRBV30 and TRBJ1-3): SQTIHQWPATLVQPVGSPLSLECTVEGTSNPNLYWYRQAAGRGLQLLFYSVGIGQISSEVPQNLSASRPQDRQFILSSKKLLLSDSGFYLCALDREMIGSGNTIYFGEGSWLTVV.

This chain joins TRBV6-4 and TRBJ2-3; 11 bases map to TRBD2. The CDR3 runs 15 residues. The ends lost 3 bases at V and 7 bases at J; junction bases unmatched: 6. Germline V gene lookup returns CDR1 MRHNA and CDR2 SNTAGT. CDR3: CASSETSGISNTQYF. In nucleotides, the CDR3 is TGTGCCAGCAGTGAGACTAGCGGGATTTCGAATACGCAGTATTTT.